This TCR beta chain is drawn from a study of T-cell memory formation after mild COVID-19. Study overall: TCR clusters showed largely donor specificity.

On this clonotype: What it recognizes is unknown.

TCRdb re-called the 5' RACE reads through MiXCR, storing one row per CDR3 protein. Of about 350,000 distinct CDR3 sequences detected, around 15% appear once; the ten largest clones hold approximately 21%. General observations from the study: Chiefly within CM and EM were the contracting CD4+ clones; CD8+ ones were within EMRA. The appearance of some responding clones in pre-infection memory suggested that cross-reactive memory joined. The authors did not confirm SARS-CoV-2 specificity of second-wave clones peaking day 37.

The CDR3 runs to 12 residues. Germline CDR1 LGHNT, CDR2 FRNRAP. V lost 3 bases and J 5 bases, leaving 7 bases between the germline ends. The chain combines TRBV12-5 with TRBJ2-5, with D unclear. Sample: PBMCs or a T cell subset sorted from them (not recorded which). The sequence came from a man younger than 35 who had mild COVID-19 (a few samples of this study predate the infection). Cell type and time point are not known. Written as DNA, the CDR3 is TGTGCTAGTGGTTTCCGACATGAGACCCAGTACTTC. Translated: CASGFRHETQYF. The full variable domain, in which reference TRBV12-5 and TRBJ2-5 provide the parts outside the CDR3, is DARVTQTPRHKVTEMGQEVTMRCQPILGHNTVFWYRQTMMQGLELLAYFRNRAPLDDSGMPKDRFSAEMPDATLATLKIQPSEPRDSAVYFCASGFRHETQYFGPGTRLLVL.